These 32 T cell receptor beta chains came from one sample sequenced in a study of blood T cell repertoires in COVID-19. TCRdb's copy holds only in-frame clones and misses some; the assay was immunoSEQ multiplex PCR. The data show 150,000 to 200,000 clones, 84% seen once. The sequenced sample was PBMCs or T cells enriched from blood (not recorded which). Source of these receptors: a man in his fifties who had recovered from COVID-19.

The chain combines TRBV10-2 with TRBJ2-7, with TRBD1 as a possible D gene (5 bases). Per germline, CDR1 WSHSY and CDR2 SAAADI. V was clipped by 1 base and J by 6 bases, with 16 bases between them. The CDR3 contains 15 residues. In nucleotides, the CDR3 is TGCGCCAGCAGTGAGTTGGCAGGGTCTGTCGGCGAGCAGTACTTC. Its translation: CASSELAGSVGEQYF.

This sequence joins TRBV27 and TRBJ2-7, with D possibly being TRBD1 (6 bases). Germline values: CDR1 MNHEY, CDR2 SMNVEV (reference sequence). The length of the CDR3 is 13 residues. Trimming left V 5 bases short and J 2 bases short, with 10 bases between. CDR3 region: CASSPTGTYEQYF. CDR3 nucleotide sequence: TGTGCCAGCAGTCCTACAGGGACCTACGAGCAGTACTTC.

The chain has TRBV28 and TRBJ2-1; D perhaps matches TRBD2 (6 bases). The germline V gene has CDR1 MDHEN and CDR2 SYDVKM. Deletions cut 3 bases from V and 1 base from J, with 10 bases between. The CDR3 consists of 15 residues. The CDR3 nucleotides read TGTGCCAGCAGTTTCGAGGGAGGATCCTACAATGAGCAGTTCTTC. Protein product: CASSFEGGSYNEQFF.

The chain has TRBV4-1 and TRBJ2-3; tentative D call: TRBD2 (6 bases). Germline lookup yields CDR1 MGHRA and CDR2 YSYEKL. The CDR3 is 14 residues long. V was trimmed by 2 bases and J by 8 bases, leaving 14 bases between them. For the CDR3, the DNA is TGCGCCAGCAGCCAATTCTTGGGGGGTGGTACGCAGTATTTT. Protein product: CASSQFLGGGTQYF.

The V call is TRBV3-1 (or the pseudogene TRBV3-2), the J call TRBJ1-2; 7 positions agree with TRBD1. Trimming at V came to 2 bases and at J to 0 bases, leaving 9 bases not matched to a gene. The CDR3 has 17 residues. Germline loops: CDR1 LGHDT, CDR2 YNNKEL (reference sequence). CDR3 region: CASSQPTGMRANYGYTF. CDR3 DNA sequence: TGTGCCAGCAGCCAACCGACAGGGATGAGGGCTAACTATGGCTACACCTTC.

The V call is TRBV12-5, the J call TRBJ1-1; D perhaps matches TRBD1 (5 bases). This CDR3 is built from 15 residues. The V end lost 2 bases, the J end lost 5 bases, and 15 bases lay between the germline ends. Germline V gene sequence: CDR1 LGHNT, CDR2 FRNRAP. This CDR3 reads CASGLPQGRKTEAFF. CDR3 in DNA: TGTGCTAGTGGTTTGCCCCAGGGTAGGAAGACTGAAGCTTTCTTT.

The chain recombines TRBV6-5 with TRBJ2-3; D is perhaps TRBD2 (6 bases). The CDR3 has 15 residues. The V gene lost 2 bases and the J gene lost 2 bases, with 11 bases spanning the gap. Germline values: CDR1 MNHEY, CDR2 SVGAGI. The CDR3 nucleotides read TGTGCCAGCAGTTACGGCGGGGCCCTCACAGATACGCAGTATTTT. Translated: CASSYGGALTDTQYF.

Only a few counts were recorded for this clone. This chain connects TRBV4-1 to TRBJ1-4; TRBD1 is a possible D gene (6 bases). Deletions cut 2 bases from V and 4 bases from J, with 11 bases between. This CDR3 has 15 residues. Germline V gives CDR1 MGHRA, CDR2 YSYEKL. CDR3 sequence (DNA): TGCGCCAGCAGCCAAAACGGACAGTATAATGAAAAACTGTTTTTT. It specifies CASSQNGQYNEKLFF.

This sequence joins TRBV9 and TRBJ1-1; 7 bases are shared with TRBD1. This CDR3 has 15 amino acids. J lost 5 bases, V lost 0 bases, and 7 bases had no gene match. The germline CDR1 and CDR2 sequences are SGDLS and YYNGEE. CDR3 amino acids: CASSVGSTGVTEAFF. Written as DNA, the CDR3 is TGTGCCAGCAGCGTAGGGTCCACAGGGGTAACTGAAGCTTTCTTT.

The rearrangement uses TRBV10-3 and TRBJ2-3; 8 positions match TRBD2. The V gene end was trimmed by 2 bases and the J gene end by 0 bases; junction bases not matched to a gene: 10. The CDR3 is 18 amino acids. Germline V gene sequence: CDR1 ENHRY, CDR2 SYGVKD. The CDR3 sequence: CAISEEGGGGSSTDTQYF. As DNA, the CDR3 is TGTGCCATCAGTGAGGAGGGAGGCGGGGGGTCTAGCACAGATACGCAGTATTTT.

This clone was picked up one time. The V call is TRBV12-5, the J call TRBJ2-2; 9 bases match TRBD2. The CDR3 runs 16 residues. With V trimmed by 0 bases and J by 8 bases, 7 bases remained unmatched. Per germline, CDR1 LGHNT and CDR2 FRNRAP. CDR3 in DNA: TGTGCTAGTGGTTTGGTGGCTAGCGGGGACCTGGGGGAGCTGTTTTTT. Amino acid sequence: CASGLVASGDLGELFF.

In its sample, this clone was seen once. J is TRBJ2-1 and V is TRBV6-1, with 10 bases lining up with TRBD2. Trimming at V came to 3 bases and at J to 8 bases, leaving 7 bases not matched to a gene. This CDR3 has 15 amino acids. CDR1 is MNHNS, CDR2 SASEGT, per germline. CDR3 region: CASSDSGGRYHEQFF. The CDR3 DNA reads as TGTGCCAGCAGTGATAGCGGGGGGCGCTATCATGAGCAGTTCTTC.

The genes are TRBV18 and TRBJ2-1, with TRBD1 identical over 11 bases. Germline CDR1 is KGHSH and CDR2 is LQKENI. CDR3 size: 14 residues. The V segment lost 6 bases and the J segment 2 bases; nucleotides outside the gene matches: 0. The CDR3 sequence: CASSGQGAYNEQFF. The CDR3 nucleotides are TGTGCCAGCTCGGGACAGGGGGCCTACAATGAGCAGTTCTTC.

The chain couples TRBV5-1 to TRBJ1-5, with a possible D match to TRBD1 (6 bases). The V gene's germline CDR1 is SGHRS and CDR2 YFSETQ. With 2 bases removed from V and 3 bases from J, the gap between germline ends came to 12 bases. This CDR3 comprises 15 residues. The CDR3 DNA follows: TGCGCCAGCAGCTTACAGGGAGAGAACAATCAGCCCCAGCATTTT. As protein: CASSLQGENNQPQHF.

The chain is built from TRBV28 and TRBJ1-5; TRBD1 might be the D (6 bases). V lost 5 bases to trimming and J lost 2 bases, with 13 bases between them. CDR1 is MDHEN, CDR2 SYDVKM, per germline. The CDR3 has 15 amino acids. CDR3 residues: CASSIQGRGNQPQHF. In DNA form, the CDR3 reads TGTGCCAGCAGTATACAGGGACGGGGCAATCAGCCCCAGCATTTT.

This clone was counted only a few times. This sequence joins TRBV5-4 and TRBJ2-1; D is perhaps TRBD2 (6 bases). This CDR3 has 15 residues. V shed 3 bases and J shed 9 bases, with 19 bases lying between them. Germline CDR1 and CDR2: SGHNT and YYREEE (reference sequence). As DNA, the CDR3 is TGTGCCAGCAGCTCAGGAGCCTTGGTCGGGAGTGAGCAGTTCTTC. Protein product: CASSSGALVGSEQFF.

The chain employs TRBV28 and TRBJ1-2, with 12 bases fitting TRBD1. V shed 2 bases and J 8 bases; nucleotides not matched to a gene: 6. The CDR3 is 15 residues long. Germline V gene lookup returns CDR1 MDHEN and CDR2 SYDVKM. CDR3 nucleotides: TGTGCCAGCAGTTTAGGGGGACAGGGGGCGAGAGGCTACACCTTC. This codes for CASSLGGQGARGYTF.

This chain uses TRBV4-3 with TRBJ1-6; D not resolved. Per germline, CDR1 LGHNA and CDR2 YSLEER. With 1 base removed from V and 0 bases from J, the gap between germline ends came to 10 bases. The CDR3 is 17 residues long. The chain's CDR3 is CASSQGFQASYNSPLHF. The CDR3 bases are TGCGCCAGCAGCCAAGGCTTTCAAGCCTCCTATAATTCACCCCTCCACTTT.

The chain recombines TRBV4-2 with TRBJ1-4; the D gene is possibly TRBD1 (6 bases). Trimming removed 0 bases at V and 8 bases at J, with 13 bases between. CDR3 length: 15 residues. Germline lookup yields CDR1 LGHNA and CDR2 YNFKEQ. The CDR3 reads CASSQEKTGREKLFF. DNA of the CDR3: TGTGCCAGCAGCCAAGAGAAAACAGGGCGAGAAAAACTGTTTTTT.

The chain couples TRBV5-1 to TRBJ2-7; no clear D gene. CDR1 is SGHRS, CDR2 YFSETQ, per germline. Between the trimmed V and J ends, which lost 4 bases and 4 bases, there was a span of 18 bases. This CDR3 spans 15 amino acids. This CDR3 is CASSPPAAAKYEQYF. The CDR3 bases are TGCGCCAGCAGCCCGCCGGCGGCAGCGAAGTACGAGCAGTACTTC.

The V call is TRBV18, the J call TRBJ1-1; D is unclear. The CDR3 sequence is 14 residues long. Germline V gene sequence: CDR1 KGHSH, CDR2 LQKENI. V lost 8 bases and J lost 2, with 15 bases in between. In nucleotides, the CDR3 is TGTGCCAGCCTCTCCGTGGGCGTTAACACTGAAGCTTTCTTT. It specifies CASLSVGVNTEAFF. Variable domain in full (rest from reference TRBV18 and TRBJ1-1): NAGVMQNPRHLVRRRGQEARLRCSPMKGHSHVYWYRQLPEEGLKFMVYLQKENIIDESGMPKERFSAEFPKEGPSILRIQQVVRGDSAAYFCASLSVGVNTEAFFGQGTRLTVV.

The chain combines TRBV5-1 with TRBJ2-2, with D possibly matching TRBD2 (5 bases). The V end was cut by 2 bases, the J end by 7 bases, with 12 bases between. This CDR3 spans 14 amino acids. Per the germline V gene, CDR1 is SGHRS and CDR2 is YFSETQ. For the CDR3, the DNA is TGCGCCAGCAGCTTTGAGGGATCGGGCGGGGAGCTGTTTTTT. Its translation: CASSFEGSGGELFF.

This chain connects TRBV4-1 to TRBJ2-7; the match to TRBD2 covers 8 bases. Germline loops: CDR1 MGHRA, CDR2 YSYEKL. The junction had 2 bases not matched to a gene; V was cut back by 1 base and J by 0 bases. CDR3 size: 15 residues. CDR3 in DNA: TGCGCCAGCAGCCAAGTACTAGCGGACTCCTACGAGCAGTACTTC. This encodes CASSQVLADSYEQYF.

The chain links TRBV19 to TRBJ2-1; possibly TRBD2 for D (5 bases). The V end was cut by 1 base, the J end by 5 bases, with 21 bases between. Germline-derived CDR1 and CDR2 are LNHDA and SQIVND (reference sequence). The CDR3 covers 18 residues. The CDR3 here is CASSIGPQQTPGNNEQFF. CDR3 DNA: TGTGCCAGTAGTATAGGTCCCCAACAGACCCCCGGGAACAATGAGCAGTTCTTC.

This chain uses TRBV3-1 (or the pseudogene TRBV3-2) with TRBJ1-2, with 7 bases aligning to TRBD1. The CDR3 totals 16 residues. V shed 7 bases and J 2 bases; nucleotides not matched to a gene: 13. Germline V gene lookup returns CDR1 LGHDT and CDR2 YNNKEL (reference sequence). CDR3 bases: TGTGCCAGCACTACCAAGACAGGGTTAACCAACTATGGCTACACCTTC. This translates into CASTTKTGLTNYGYTF.

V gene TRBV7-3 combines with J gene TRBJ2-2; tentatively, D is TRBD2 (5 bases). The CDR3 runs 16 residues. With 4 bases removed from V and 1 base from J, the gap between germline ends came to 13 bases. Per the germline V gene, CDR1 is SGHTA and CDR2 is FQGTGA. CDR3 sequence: CASSSRGTVNTGELFF. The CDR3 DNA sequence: TGTGCCAGCAGCTCTCGGGGAACGGTGAACACCGGGGAGCTGTTTTTT. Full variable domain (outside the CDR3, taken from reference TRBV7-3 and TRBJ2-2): GAGVSQTPSNKVTEKGKYVELRCDPISGHTALYWYRQSLGQGPEFLIYFQGTGAADDSGLPNDRFFAVRPEGSVSTLKIQRTERGDSAVYLCASSSRGTVNTGELFFGEGSRLTVL.

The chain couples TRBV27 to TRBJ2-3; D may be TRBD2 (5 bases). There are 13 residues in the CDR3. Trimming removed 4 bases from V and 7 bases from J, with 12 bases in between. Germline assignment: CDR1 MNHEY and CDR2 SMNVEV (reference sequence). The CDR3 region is CASSSGLPNTQYF. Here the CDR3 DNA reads TGTGCCAGCAGTTCAGGACTGCCCAATACGCAGTATTTT.

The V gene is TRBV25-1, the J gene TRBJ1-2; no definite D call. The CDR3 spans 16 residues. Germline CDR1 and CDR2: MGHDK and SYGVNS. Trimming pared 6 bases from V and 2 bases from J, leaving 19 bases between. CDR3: CASSVVAGSGNYGYTF. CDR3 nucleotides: TGTGCCAGCAGCGTTGTCGCGGGGAGCGGGAACTATGGCTACACCTTC.

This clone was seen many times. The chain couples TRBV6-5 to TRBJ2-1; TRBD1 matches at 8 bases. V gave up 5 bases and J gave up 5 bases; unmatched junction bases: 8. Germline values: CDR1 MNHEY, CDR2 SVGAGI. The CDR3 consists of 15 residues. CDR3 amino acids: CASSTRTGTDNEQFF. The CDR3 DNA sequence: TGTGCCAGCAGTACAAGGACAGGGACCGACAATGAGCAGTTCTTC.

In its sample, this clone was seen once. The CDR3 region is CASTPPLGRETQYF. DNA for the CDR3: TGTGCCAGCACCCCTCCTCTGGGGCGGGAGACCCAGTACTTC. This rearrangement joins TRBV28 to TRBJ2-5; possibly TRBD1 for D (5 bases). This CDR3 spans 14 amino acids. In germline, CDR1 is MDHEN, CDR2 SYDVKM. Trimming cost V 7 bases and J 5 bases, with 17 bases left between them. The variable domain in full, completed from reference TRBV28 and TRBJ2-5, reads DVKVTQSSRYLVKRTGEKVFLECVQDMDHENMFWYRQDPGLGLRLIYFSYDVKMKEKGDIPEGYSVSREKKERFSLILESASTNQTSMYLCASTPPLGRETQYFGPGTRLLVL.

The CDR3 nucleotides are TGTGCCAGCAGTGAAACAGCCAACTATGGCTACACCTTC. This gives the protein CASSETANYGYTF. The chain recombines TRBV6-1 with TRBJ1-2; unclear D gene. V lost 2 bases and J 2 bases, leaving 6 bases between the germline ends. Per germline, CDR1 MNHNS and CDR2 SASEGT. This CDR3 region has 13 residues.

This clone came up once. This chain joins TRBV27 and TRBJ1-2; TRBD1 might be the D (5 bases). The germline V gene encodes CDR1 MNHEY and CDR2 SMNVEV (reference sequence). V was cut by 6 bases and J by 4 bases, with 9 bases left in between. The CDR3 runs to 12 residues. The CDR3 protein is CASRTVSYGYTF. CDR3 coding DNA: TGTGCCAGCAGGACAGTGAGCTATGGCTACACCTTC.